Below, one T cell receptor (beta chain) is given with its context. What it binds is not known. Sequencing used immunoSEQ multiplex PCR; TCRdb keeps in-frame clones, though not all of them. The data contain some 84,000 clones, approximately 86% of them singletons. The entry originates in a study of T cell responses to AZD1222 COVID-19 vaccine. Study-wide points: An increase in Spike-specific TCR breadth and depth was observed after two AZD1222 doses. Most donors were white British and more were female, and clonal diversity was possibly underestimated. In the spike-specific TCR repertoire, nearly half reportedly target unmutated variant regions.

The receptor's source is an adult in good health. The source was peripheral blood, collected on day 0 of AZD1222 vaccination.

The CDR3 nucleotides read TGTGCCAGCAACAAAGGGTCTAGCGGCAACACCGGGGAGCTGTTTTTT. Its protein is CASNKGSSGNTGELFF. This chain joins TRBV7-2 and TRBJ2-2, with TRBD2 matching 7 bases. Germline assignment: CDR1 SGHTA and CDR2 FQGNSA. The CDR3 spans 16 residues. V gave up 7 bases and J gave up 2 bases; unmatched junction bases: 10. Looking up the rest from reference TRBV7-2 and TRBJ2-2 gives the full variable domain: GAGVSQSPSNKVTEKGKDVELRCDPISGHTALYWYRQSLGQGLEFLIYFQGNSAPDKSGLPSDRFSAERTGGSVSTLTIQRTQQEDSAVYLCASNKGSSGNTGELFFGEGSRLTVL.